This T cell receptor beta chain emerged from a study of T cell changes during pregnancy in multiple sclerosis. Looked up from germline, CDR1 is MNHEY and CDR2 is SVGAGI. Trimming stripped 5 bases from V and 5 bases from J, with 16 bases between. The CDR3 runs 15 residues. Repertoires were generated with immunoSEQ multiplex PCR, while TCRdb's copy carries only in-frame clones and drops some. The sample comprises 45,000 or so clones, 80% to 95% of which are singletons, and around 8.6% rests with the top ten. The genes are TRBV6-5 and TRBJ1-5; D uncertain. This specimen was CD8+ T cells from peripheral blood mononuclear cells, taken after pregnancy. The source of this sequence is a female donor with multiple sclerosis, enrolled in a pregnancy study. CDR3 nucleotide sequence: TGTGCCAGCAGTCCCGTGGACGGAGGGTATCAGCCCCAGCATTTT. Translation gives CASSPVDGGYQPQHF.